These T cell receptor beta chains were read from a single sample in a study of metastatic and nonmetastatic thyroid tumors. TCRdb re-called clones via MiXCR from the PCR reads. The sample shows some 26,000 clones, less than 4% of them seen only once. Material for sequencing was blood. These receptors came from a male donor with papillary thyroid cancer or a benign thyroid nodule (not recorded which). Some clones in this sample may be carry-over from other donors' samples. Each CDR3 is given without its conserved first and last residue.

v_call	cdr3_aa
TRBV10-3	AITSGSTDTQY
TRBV6-6	ASSYSRIAESSYEQY
TRBV6-2/TRBV6-3	ASRPPQGALSEQY
TRBV19	ASSHSGETYEQY
TRBV7-9	ASSLGTAEAF
TRBV5-1	ASSLRIADTQY
TRBV28	ASSSLQGAHEKLF
TRBV27	ASSPRGLYSNQPQH
TRBV7-2	ASSLEGVTDTQY
TRBV20-1	SARGQYSNQPQH
TRBV6-1	ASTGGCRWGAF
TRBV20-1	SALKATSNQPQH
TRBV11-2	ASSLCANYGYT
TRBV7-7	ASSSQADLDTQY
TRBV15	ATSRDVTAKNEAF
TRBV7-9	ASSTVNLDEEQY
TRBV5-5	ASSLELRQPQH
TRBV6-5	ASSYGSTGETQY
TRBV10-3	AISTGGLNTEAF
TRBV27	ASSFRRASGTDTQY
TRBV11-1	ASSPNRAYQY
TRBV28	ASSLGGGARETQY
TRBV7-6	ASSLPGQGNEQF
TRBV6-5	ASSYGVGGNYGYT
TRBV2	ASTEGAGMLADTQY
TRBV6-2/TRBV6-3	ASSSGTVYDEQY
TRBV12-3/TRBV12-4	ASSLSGAYGYT
TRBV2	ASSLSGTANTGELF
TRBV6-6	ASSYPRSGIYEQY
TRBV20-1	SATPGGLPYPLGDTQY
TRBV4-1	ASSLTPPLAGEGETQY
TRBV29-1	SVVHSSNTEAF
TRBV19	AATPRDASGHNEQF
TRBV29-1	TVNSGQDLTGELF
TRBV12-5	ASGLAPPTGDYGCT
TRBV10-3	AISELPAGGTGENTGELF
TRBV6-1	ASSEWRTDEAF
TRBV6-2/TRBV6-3	ASSTTSGSSYEQY
TRBV6-9	ASSYAGGGQPQH
TRBV24-1	ATSDSWDENTVELF
TRBV10-1	ASSDPPGTGSYEQY
TRBV7-7	ASSLDAGTGEVTGELF
TRBV28	ASSLGRGGDPDTQY
TRBV5-1	ASSAPFAKANTEAF
TRBV20-1	SARDGLAGWSGANVLT
TRBV3-2	ASSGGTPETGRYNSPLH
TRBV20-1	SARGLSGMFDTQY
TRBV19	ASNPGDSGANVLT
TRBV6-1	ASSADQGGTDTQY